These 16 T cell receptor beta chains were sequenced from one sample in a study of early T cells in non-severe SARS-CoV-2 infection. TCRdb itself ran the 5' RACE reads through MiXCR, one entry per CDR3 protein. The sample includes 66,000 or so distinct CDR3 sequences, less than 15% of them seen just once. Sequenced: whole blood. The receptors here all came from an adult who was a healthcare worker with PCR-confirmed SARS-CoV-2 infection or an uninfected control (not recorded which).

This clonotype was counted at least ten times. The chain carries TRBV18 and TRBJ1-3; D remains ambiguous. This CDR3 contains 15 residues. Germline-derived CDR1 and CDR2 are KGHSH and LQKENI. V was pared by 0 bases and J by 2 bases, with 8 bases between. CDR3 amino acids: CASSPPGEAGNTIYF. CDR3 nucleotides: TGTGCCAGCTCACCACCAGGCGAAGCTGGAAACACCATATATTTT.

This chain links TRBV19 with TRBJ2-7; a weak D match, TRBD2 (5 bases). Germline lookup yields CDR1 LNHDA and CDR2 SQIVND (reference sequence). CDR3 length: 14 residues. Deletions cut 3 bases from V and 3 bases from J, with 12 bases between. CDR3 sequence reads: CASSMADSLYEQYF. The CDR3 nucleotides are TGTGCCAGTAGTATGGCGGACTCCCTCTACGAGCAGTACTTC.

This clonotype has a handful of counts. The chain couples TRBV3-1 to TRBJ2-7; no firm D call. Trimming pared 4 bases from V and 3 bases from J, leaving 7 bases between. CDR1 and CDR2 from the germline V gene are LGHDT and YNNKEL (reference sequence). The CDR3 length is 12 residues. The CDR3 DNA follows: TGTGCCAGCAGCCCTAGTCTCTACGAGCAGTACTTC. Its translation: CASSPSLYEQYF.

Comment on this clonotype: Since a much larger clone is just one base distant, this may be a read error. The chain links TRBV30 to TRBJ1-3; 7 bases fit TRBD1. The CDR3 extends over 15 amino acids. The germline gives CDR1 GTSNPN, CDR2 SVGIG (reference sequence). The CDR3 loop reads CAWSVAGQPGNTTYF. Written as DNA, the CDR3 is TGTGCCTGGAGTGTAGCGGGACAGCCTGGAAACACCACATATTTT.

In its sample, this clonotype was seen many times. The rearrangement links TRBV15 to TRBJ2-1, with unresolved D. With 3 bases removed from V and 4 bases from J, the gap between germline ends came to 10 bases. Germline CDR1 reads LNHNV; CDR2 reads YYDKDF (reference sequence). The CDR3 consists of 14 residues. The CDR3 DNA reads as TGTGCCACCAGCAGCCGCCTCGATTACAATGAGCAGTTCTTC. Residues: CATSSRLDYNEQFF. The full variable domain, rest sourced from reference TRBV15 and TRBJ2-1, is DAMVIQNPRYQVTQFGKPVTLSCSQTLNHNVMYWYQQKSSQAPKLLFHYYDKDFNNEADTPDNFQSRRPNTSFCFLDIRSPGLGDTAMYLCATSSRLDYNEQFFGPGTRLTVL.

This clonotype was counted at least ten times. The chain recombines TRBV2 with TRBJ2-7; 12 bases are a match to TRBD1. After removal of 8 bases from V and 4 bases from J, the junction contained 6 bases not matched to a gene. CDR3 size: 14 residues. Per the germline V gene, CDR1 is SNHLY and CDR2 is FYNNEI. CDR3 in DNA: TGTGCCAGCCCCCGGGACAGGGGGCTTTACGAGCAGTACTTC. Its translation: CASPRDRGLYEQYF.

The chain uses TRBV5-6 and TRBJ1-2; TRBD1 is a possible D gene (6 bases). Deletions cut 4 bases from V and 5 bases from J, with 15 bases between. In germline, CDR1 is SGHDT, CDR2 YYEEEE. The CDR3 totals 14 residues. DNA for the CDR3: TGTGCCAGCAGCCCGGGACACGGAACTTATGGCTACACCTTC. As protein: CASSPGHGTYGYTF.

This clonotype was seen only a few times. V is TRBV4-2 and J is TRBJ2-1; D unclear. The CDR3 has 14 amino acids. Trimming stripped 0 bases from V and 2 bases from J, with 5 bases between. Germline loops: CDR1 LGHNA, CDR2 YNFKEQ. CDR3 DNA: TGTGCCAGCAGCCAAGATCAGGCCTACAATGAGCAGTTCTTC. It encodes CASSQDQAYNEQFF.

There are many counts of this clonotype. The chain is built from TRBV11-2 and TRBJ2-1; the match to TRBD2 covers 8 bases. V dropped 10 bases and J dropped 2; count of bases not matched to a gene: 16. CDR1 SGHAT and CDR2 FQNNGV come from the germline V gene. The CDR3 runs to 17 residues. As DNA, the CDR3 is TGTGCCACCATCCCCCTGGGTAGCGGGGCGACCTACAATGAGCAGTTCTTC. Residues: CATIPLGSGATYNEQFF.

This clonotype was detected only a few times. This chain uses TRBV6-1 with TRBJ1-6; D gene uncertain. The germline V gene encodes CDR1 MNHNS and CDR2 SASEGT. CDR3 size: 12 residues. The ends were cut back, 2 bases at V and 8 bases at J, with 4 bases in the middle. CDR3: CASSEQYSPLHF. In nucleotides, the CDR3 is TGTGCCAGCAGTGAACAGTATTCACCCCTCCACTTT.

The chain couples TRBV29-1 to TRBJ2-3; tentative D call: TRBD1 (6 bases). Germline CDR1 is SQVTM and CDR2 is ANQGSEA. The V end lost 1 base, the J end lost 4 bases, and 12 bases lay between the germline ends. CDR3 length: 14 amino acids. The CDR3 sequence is CSVEATGHPDTQYF. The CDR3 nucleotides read TGCAGCGTTGAAGCCACAGGGCACCCAGATACGCAGTATTTT.

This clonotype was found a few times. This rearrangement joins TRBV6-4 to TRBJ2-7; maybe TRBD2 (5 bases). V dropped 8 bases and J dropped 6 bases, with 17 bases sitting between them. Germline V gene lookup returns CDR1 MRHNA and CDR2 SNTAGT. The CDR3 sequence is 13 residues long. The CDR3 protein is CASRAASRCEQYF. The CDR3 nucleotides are TGTGCCAGCCGAGCGGCATCACGGTGCGAGCAGTACTTC.

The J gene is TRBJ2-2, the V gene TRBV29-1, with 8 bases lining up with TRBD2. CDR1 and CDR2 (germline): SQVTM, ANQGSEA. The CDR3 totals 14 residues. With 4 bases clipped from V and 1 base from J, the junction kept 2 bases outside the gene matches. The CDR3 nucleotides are TGCAGCGTTGGTCTAGCGGGGAACACCGGGGAGCTGTTTTTT. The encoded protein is CSVGLAGNTGELFF.

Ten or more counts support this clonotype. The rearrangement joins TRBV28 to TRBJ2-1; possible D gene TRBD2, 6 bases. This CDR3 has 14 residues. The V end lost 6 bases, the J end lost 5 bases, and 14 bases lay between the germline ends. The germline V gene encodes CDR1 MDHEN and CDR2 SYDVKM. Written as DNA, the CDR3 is TGTGCCAGCAGCTTAGCGGAGGGAGACAATGAGCAGTTCTTC. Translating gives CASSLAEGDNEQFF. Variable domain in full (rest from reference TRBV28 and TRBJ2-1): DVKVTQSSRYLVKRTGEKVFLECVQDMDHENMFWYRQDPGLGLRLIYFSYDVKMKEKGDIPEGYSVSREKKERFSLILESASTNQTSMYLCASSLAEGDNEQFFGPGTRLTVL.

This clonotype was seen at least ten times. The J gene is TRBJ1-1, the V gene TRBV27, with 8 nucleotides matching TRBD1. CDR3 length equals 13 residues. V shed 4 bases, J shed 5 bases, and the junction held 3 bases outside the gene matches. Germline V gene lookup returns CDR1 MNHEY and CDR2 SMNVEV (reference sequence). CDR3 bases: TGTGCCAGCAGTTCAGGGGGCAATACTGAAGCTTTCTTT. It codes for CASSSGGNTEAFF.

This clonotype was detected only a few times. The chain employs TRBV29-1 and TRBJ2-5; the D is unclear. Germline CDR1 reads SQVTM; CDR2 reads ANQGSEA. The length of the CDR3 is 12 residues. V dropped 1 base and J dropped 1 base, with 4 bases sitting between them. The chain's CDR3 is CSVEGLQETQYF. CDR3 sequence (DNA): TGCAGCGTTGAAGGCCTCCAAGAGACCCAGTACTTC.